This TCR beta chain was documented in a study of CDR3 diversity in severe acne. After removal of 7 bases from V and 11 bases from J, the junction contained 13 bases not matched to a gene. Germline lookup yields CDR1 MNHNY and CDR2 SVGAGI (reference sequence). This CDR3 comprises 15 residues. TCRdb ran MiXCR on the PCR reads and lists one entry per CDR3 protein. The sample has some 90,000 distinct CDR3 sequences, approximately 49% seen once. The receptor comes from a male donor with severe acne vulgaris. The J gene is TRBJ2-2, the V gene TRBV6-6; 10 bases align to TRBD1. Sequencing used blood. CDR3 DNA sequence: TGTGCCAGCATGATCGGGACAGGGGTATTAGGAGAGCTGTTTTTT. It translates to CASMIGTGVLGELFF.